These 30 T cell receptor beta chains were sequenced from one sample in a study of beta chain features in type 1 diabetes. Overall study findings and caveats: Type 1 diabetes patients had moderately but significantly shorter TCRB CDR3s in all four CD4+ subsets.

Of the isolated RNA, all was reverse transcribed, and so the sequenced material was expressed TCRB transcripts. Clones were read by immunoSEQ multiplex PCR, and TCRdb kept only the in-frame ones, dropping some. Seen here are hundreds of thousands of clones, around 15% observed once, and the top ten hold roughly 0.04%. These receptors' targets are unknown. Sequencing input: naive CD4+ T cells from blood. The receptors here all came from a man aged 18 to 29 with type 1 diabetes.

In its sample, this clone was seen a few times. This chain joins TRBV19 and TRBJ2-1; 14 nucleotides match TRBD2. CDR1 is LNHDA, CDR2 SQIVND, per germline (reference sequence). The CDR3 has 15 residues. Unmatched junction bases numbered 7, after V lost 6 bases and J lost 9 bases. CDR3 amino acids: CASSLGLAGVGEQFF. The CDR3 DNA follows: TGTGCCAGTAGCTTGGGACTAGCGGGAGTTGGTGAGCAGTTCTTC. The full variable domain, in which reference TRBV19 and TRBJ2-1 provide the parts outside the CDR3, is DGGITQSPKYLFRKEGQNVTLSCEQNLNHDAMYWYRQDPGQGLRLIYYSQIVNDFQKGDIAEGYSVSREKKESFPLTVTSAQKNPTAFYLCASSLGLAGVGEQFFGPGTRLTVL.

The chain has TRBV7-9 and TRBJ2-3, with D unresolved. Germline V CDR1 and CDR2: SEHNR, FQNEAQ (reference sequence). The CDR3 contains 15 residues. V lost 3 bases and J lost 6, with 16 bases in between. CDR3 coding DNA: TGTGCCAGCAGCTTCCAGCTCCAGGTGGGGGATACGCAGTATTTT. It translates to CASSFQLQVGDTQYF.

The V gene is TRBV7-2, the J gene TRBJ2-1, with D possibly being TRBD2 (6 bases). Germline lookup yields CDR1 SGHTA and CDR2 FQGNSA. The CDR3 covers 14 residues. The V end was cut by 10 bases, the J end by 0 bases, with 13 bases between. CDR3 DNA sequence: TGTGCCACTCAAGCGGGCGGCTCCTACAATGAGCAGTTCTTC. Protein sequence: CATQAGGSYNEQFF.

This clone was observed a handful of times. This chain links TRBV30 with TRBJ2-1; 9 bases match TRBD2. Trimming took 0 bases from V and 9 from J; bases not matched to a gene: 9. Germline loops: CDR1 GTSNPN, CDR2 SVGIG (reference sequence). This CDR3 region has 15 residues. The CDR3, as DNA: TGTGCCTGGAGTGTACCCGCGGGAGGGCCGGTTGAGCAGTTCTTC. Translated, it gives CAWSVPAGGPVEQFF.

This clone was seen a handful of times. J is TRBJ1-1 and V is TRBV7-9; 9 bases are shared with TRBD1. Germline V gene sequence: CDR1 SEHNR, CDR2 FQNEAQ (reference sequence). The CDR3 is 14 residues long. Losses at the gene ends were 4 bases for V and 2 bases for J; bases not matched to a gene: 2. This CDR3 is CASSWTGANTEAFF. As DNA, the CDR3 is TGTGCCAGCAGCTGGACAGGGGCAAACACTGAAGCTTTCTTT.

The chain uses TRBV5-1 and TRBJ1-2; D possibly corresponds to TRBD1 (6 bases). The CDR3 length is 15 residues. The germline gives CDR1 SGHRS, CDR2 YFSETQ. Trimming stripped 3 bases from V and 2 bases from J, with 14 bases between. In nucleotides, the CDR3 is TGCGCCAGCAGCTCACTTCCCGGGACAAACTATGGCTACACCTTC. As protein: CASSSLPGTNYGYTF.

J is TRBJ2-3 and V is TRBV7-2; D might be TRBD2 (6 bases). CDR1 SGHTA and CDR2 FQGNSA come from the germline V gene. Trimming took 9 bases from V and 4 from J, leaving 8 bases between them. The CDR3 consists of 11 residues. CDR3 nucleotides: TGTGCCAGTTCGGGAGCAGATACGCAGTATTTT. Its translation: CASSGADTQYF.

CDR3 DNA sequence: TGTGCCAGCAGCGTAGGGTCAGGGCCCACCTACGAGCAGTACTTC. Translated, it gives CASSVGSGPTYEQYF. The chain is built from TRBV9 and TRBJ2-7; TRBD1 might be the D (5 bases). Trimming shortened V by 0 bases and J by 2 bases, and 12 bases separated the two germline ends. Germline loops: CDR1 SGDLS, CDR2 YYNGEE. This CDR3 is built from 15 residues.

This clone was detected a few times. The V gene is TRBV6-5, the J gene TRBJ2-3; D is unclear. Germline V gene lookup returns CDR1 MNHEY and CDR2 SVGAGI. V was cut by 2 bases and J by 1 base, with 10 bases left in between. There are 15 residues in the CDR3. CDR3 region: CASSYTTGRTDTQYF. CDR3 bases: TGTGCCAGCAGTTACACCACCGGCCGCACAGATACGCAGTATTTT.

This clone has a handful of counts. The chain is built from TRBV7-2 and TRBJ2-7; D possibly corresponds to TRBD2 (6 bases). Trimming took off 4 bases at V and 3 bases at J, with 13 bases between the two ends. Germline CDR1 and CDR2: SGHTA and FQGNSA. The CDR3 is 14 residues long. CDR3 sequence (DNA): TGTGCCAGCAGCTCGTGGGACTTCCACTACGAGCAGTACTTC. It yields the protein CASSSWDFHYEQYF.

This clone was counted only a few times. CDR3 region: CASSPGTSGDNEQFF. The CDR3 nucleotides read TGTGCCAGCAGCCCCGGGACTAGCGGGGACAATGAGCAGTTCTTC. V is TRBV4-2 and J is TRBJ2-1; 13 positions agree with TRBD2. Germline V gene lookup returns CDR1 LGHNA and CDR2 YNFKEQ. CDR3 length: 15 amino acids. Trimming cost V 4 bases and J 5 bases; bases outside gene matches: 2.

The V gene is TRBV11-1, the J gene TRBJ2-3; D is ambiguous. V was clipped by 5 bases and J by 2 bases, with 14 bases between them. CDR1 and CDR2 from the germline V gene are SGHAT and FQDESV (reference sequence). The CDR3 length is 15 residues. In DNA, the CDR3 is TGTGCCAGCAGCCAAGTCGGGCAATCCACAGATACGCAGTATTTT. It is translated as CASSQVGQSTDTQYF.

The chain couples TRBV6-5 to TRBJ2-1, with D possibly being TRBD2 (6 bases). The CDR3 sequence is 16 residues long. Between the trimmed V and J ends, which lost 0 bases and 6 bases, there was a span of 15 bases. Germline CDR1 is MNHEY and CDR2 is SVGAGI. CDR3: CASSYSKAGRANEQFF. The DNA of the CDR3 is TGTGCCAGCAGTTACTCGAAGGCGGGAAGGGCCAATGAGCAGTTCTTC.

V and J are TRBV13 and TRBJ2-3; 14 nucleotides match TRBD2. There are 17 residues in the CDR3. V was pared by 5 bases and J by 3 bases, with 7 bases of the junction left unmatched. CDR1 is PRHDT and CDR2 is FYEKMQ in the germline V gene (reference sequence). Written as DNA, the CDR3 is TGTGCCAGCAGCGCCGGACTAGCGGGAGGTGGGACAGATACGCAGTATTTT. As protein: CASSAGLAGGGTDTQYF.

As concerns this clone: One junction end disagrees with the germline gene, perhaps due to a read error. The rearrangement joins TRBV2 to TRBJ2-7; D is unresolved. Germline CDR1 reads SNHLY; CDR2 reads FYNNEI. The CDR3 extends over 13 amino acids. CDR3 coding DNA: TGTGCCAGCACTGAAAGTCCCCCGAGCGAGCAGTACTTC. The encoded protein is CASTESPPSEQYF.

This clone came up a few times. The CDR3 nucleotides read TGTGCCAGCAGGGGGACGGCTGGAAACACCATATATTTT. It is translated as CASRGTAGNTIYF. The chain is built from TRBV9 and TRBJ1-3, with TRBD1 as a possible D gene (5 bases). Germline V lookup: CDR1 SGDLS, CDR2 YYNGEE. V was trimmed by 5 bases and J by 2 bases, leaving 8 bases between them. This CDR3 is 13 amino acids long.

This clone was detected a few times. CDR3 in DNA: TGTGCCAGCAACAGAGCAACCTCCTCCTACGAGCAGTACTTC. Its protein is CASNRATSSYEQYF. The chain combines TRBV7-9 with TRBJ2-7; D gene unclear. Germline CDR1 and CDR2: SEHNR and FQNEAQ (reference sequence). Trimming took 7 bases from V and 0 from J, leaving 13 bases between them. The CDR3 has 14 amino acids.

The chain joins TRBV19 to TRBJ1-1, with D perhaps TRBD1 (5 bases). Trimming took off 9 bases at V and 0 bases at J, with 11 bases between the two ends. The CDR3 runs 13 residues. The V gene's germline CDR1 is LNHDA and CDR2 SQIVND (reference sequence). The CDR3 DNA follows: TGTGCCAGCCTCGGGACGGTGAACACTGAAGCTTTCTTT. It codes for CASLGTVNTEAFF.

The J gene is TRBJ2-5, the V gene TRBV6-6; D may be TRBD2 (5 bases). This CDR3 contains 15 residues. V was clipped by 0 bases and J by 0 bases, with 8 bases between them. Germline V gene data show CDR1 as MNHNY and CDR2 as SVGAGI (reference sequence). Written as DNA, the CDR3 is TGTGCCAGCAGTTACTCTCCGGGGTACCAAGAGACCCAGTACTTC. It is translated as CASSYSPGYQETQYF.

This clone was found a few times. V gene TRBV4-2 combines with J gene TRBJ2-3; D may be TRBD1 (6 bases). This CDR3 is built from 16 residues. Trimming stripped 3 bases from V and 1 base from J, with 14 bases between. Looked up from germline, CDR1 is LGHNA and CDR2 is YNFKEQ. The CDR3 reads CASSHRGRRGTDTQYF. CDR3 nucleotide sequence: TGTGCCAGCAGCCACAGGGGTCGCCGAGGCACAGATACGCAGTATTTT.

This clone has more than one count but fewer than ten. Its ends do not fully match the called genes, so a read error is possible. V gene TRBV7-2 combines with J gene TRBJ2-1, with D unresolved. Germline V gives CDR1 SGHTA, CDR2 FQGNSA. The CDR3 runs 13 residues. CDR3 residues: CASSSYQQHPSVF. Here the CDR3 DNA reads TGTGCCAGCAGCTCCTACCAACAACATCCCTCGGTCTTC.

This clone was observed a handful of times. V is TRBV7-6 and J is TRBJ2-5, with TRBD2 matching over 8 bases. The germline gives CDR1 SGHVS, CDR2 FNYEAQ. V lost 4 bases, J lost 5 bases, and 9 bases stayed unmatched. There are 15 residues in the CDR3. CDR3 region: CASSSSGGGMETQYF. The CDR3 nucleotides are TGTGCCAGCAGCTCCTCGGGCGGGGGGATGGAGACCCAGTACTTC.

This clone has only a few counts. The chain has TRBV6-5 and TRBJ2-6; 8 bases align to TRBD1. The length of the CDR3 is 16 residues. Trimming removed 2 bases from V and 2 bases from J; junction bases left unmatched: 2. CDR1 is MNHEY, CDR2 SVGAGI, per germline. The CDR3 reads CASSYGRGPGANVLTF. The CDR3 DNA sequence: TGTGCCAGCAGTTACGGCAGGGGGCCTGGGGCCAACGTCCTGACTTTC.

This chain joins TRBV7-9 and TRBJ2-1, with TRBD1 matching 8 bases. Germline CDR1 is SEHNR and CDR2 is FQNEAQ (reference sequence). There are 15 residues in the CDR3. V shed 2 bases and J 4 bases; nucleotides not matched to a gene: 4. The CDR3 DNA is TGTGCCAGCAGCTTACAGGGGGCCTTGTACAATGAGCAGTTCTTC. Residues: CASSLQGALYNEQFF.

This rearrangement joins TRBV6-5 to TRBJ2-1; D is unresolved. Germline V CDR1 and CDR2: MNHEY, SVGAGI. The CDR3 has 12 residues. V lost 6 bases, J lost 6 bases, and 9 bases lay in between. CDR3 sequence: CASRPHSNEQFF. In DNA, the CDR3 is TGTGCCAGCAGGCCTCATAGCAATGAGCAGTTCTTC.

The CDR3 bases are TGCGCCAGCAGCTCAGGACAGGGCCACACCGGGGAGCTGTTTTTT. Amino acids: CASSSGQGHTGELFF. The rearrangement uses TRBV5-1 and TRBJ2-2, with TRBD1 matching 8 bases. The J segment lost 3 bases and the V segment lost 3 bases, leaving 4 bases of the junction unmatched. Germline values: CDR1 SGHRS, CDR2 YFSETQ. The CDR3 length is 15 residues. Full variable domain (missing parts from reference TRBV5-1 and TRBJ2-2): KAGVTQTPRYLIKTRGQQVTLSCSPISGHRSVSWYQQTPGQGLQFLFEYFSETQRNKGNFPGRFSGRQFSNSRSEMNVSTLELGDSALYLCASSSGQGHTGELFFGEGSRLTVL.

The chain has TRBV27 and TRBJ2-1; D might be TRBD1 or TRBD2, each matching 6 bases. V lost 5 bases, J lost 10 bases, and 15 bases lay in between. Germline-derived CDR1 and CDR2 are MNHEY and SMNVEV (reference sequence). CDR3 length: 13 residues. The DNA of the CDR3 is TGTGCCAGCAGTCCCACGGGGGCCCCCGAGCAGTTCTTC. Residues: CASSPTGAPEQFF.

This clone was detected only once. The chain uses TRBV12-5 and TRBJ2-2; TRBD1 matches 7 bases. Germline V CDR1 and CDR2: LGHNT, FRNRAP. The CDR3 runs to 15 residues. Trimming removed 2 bases from V and 4 bases from J; junction bases left unmatched: 4. The CDR3 coding sequence is TGTGCTAGTGGTTTGAGACAGGGCGGCACCGGGGAGCTGTTTTTT. Amino acids: CASGLRQGGTGELFF.

The table lists this clone with a few counts. This chain uses TRBV27 with TRBJ1-5; D remains unclear. The CDR3 consists of 12 residues. Germline CDR1 and CDR2: MNHEY and SMNVEV (reference sequence). Trimming pared 5 bases from V and 4 bases from J, leaving 6 bases between. CDR3 sequence (DNA): TGTGCCAGCAGTAACCCTAATCAGCCCCAGCATTTT. Its protein product is CASSNPNQPQHF.

The rearrangement uses TRBV6-1 and TRBJ2-2; TRBD1 matches at 9 bases. CDR3 size: 15 residues. Germline assignment: CDR1 MNHNS and CDR2 SASEGT. V was clipped by 5 bases and J by 4 bases; unmatched bases: 5. The CDR3 DNA sequence: TGTGCCAGCAGTAGGACAGGGGTTGGCACCGGGGAGCTGTTTTTT. Protein: CASSRTGVGTGELFF.